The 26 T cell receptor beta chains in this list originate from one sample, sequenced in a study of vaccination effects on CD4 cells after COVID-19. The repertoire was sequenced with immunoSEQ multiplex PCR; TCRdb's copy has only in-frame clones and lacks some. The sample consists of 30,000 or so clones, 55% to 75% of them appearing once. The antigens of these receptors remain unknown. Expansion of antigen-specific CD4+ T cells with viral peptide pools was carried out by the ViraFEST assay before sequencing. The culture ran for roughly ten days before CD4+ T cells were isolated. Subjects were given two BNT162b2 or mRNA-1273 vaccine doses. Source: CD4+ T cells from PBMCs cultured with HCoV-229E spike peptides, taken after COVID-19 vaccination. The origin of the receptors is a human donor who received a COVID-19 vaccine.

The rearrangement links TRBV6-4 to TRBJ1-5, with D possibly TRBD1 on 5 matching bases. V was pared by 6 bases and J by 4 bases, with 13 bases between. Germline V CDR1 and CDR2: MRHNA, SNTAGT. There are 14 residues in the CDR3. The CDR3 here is CASSPGPLNQPQHF. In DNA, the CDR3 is TGTGCCAGCAGCCCGGGACCCCTAAATCAGCCCCAGCATTTT.

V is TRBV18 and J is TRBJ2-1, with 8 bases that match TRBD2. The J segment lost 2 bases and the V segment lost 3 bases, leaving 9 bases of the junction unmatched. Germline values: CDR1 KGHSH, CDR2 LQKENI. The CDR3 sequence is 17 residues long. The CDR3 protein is CASSPRINSGTYNEQFF. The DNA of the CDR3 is TGTGCCAGCTCACCCCGAATTAATAGCGGGACCTACAATGAGCAGTTCTTC.

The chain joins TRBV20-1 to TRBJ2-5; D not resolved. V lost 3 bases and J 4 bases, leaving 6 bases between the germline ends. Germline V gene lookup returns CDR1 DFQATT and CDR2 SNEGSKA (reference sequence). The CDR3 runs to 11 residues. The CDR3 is CSASDRETQYF. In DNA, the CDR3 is TGCAGTGCTAGTGACCGAGAGACCCAGTACTTC.

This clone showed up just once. CDR3 DNA sequence: TGCGCCAGGAAAATGGGGGGGGCGAGCAATCAGCCCCAGCATTTT. Its translation: CARKMGGASNQPQHF. V gene TRBV23-1 combines with J gene TRBJ1-5, with TRBD1 as a possible D gene (6 bases). TRBV23-1 is known as an ORF, though its function is uncertain. Between the trimmed V and J ends, which lost 9 bases and 1 base, there was a span of 16 bases. The CDR3 contains 15 residues.

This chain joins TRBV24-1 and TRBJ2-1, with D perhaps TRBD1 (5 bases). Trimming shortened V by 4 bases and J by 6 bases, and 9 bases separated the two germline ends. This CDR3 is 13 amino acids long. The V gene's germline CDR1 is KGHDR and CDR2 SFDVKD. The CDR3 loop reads CATSDDSFNEQFF. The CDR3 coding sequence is TGTGCCACCAGTGACGACAGTTTCAATGAGCAGTTCTTC.

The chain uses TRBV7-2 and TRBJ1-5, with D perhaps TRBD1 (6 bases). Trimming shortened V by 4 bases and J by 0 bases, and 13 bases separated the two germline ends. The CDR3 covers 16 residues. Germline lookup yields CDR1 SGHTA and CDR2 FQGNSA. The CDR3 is CASSSGGPYSNQPQHF. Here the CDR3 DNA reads TGTGCCAGCAGCTCCGGGGGGCCTTATAGCAATCAGCCCCAGCATTTT.

The CDR3 region is CASSQLTLETQYF. The DNA for the CDR3 is TGCGCCAGCAGCCAATTAACACTCGAGACCCAGTACTTC. This chain links TRBV4-1 with TRBJ2-5; D is unclear. Germline loops: CDR1 MGHRA, CDR2 YSYEKL. Trimming left V 2 bases short and J 5 bases short, with 9 bases between. The length of the CDR3 is 13 residues.

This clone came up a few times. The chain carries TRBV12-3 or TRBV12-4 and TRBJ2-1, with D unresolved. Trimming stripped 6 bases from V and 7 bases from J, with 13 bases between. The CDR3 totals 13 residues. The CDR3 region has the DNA TGTGCCAGCAGCCGACAAGATTATAATGAGCAGTTCTTC. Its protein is CASSRQDYNEQFF.

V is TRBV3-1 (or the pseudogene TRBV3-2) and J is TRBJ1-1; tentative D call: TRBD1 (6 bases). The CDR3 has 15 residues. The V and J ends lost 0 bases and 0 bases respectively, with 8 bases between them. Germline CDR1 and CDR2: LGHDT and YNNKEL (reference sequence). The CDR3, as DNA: TGTGCCAGCAGCCAAGAAGGGACATTGAACACTGAAGCTTTCTTT. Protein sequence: CASSQEGTLNTEAFF.

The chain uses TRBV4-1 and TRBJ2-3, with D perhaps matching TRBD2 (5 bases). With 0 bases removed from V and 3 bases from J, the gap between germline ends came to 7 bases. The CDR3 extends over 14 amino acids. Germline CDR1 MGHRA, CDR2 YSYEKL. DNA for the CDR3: TGCGCCAGCAGCCAAGATCGGGGTACAGATACGCAGTATTTT. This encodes CASSQDRGTDTQYF.

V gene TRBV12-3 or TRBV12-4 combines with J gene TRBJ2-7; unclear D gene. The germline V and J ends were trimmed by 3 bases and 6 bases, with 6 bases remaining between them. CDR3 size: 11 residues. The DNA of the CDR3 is TGTGCCAGCAGTTTCTCGGGCGAGCAGTACTTC. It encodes CASSFSGEQYF.

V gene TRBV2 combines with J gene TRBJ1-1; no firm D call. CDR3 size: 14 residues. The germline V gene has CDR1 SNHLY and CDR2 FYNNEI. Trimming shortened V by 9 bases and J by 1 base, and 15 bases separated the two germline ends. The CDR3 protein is CASKKGGPNTEAFF. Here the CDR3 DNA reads TGTGCCAGTAAAAAAGGAGGGCCGAACACTGAAGCTTTCTTT.

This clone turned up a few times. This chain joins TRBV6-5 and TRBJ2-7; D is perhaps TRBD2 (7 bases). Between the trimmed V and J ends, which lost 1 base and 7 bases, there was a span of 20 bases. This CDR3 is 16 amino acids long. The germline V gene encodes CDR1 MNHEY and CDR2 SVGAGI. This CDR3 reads CASSYWAGDTRGEQYF. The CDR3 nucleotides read TGTGCCAGCAGTTACTGGGCGGGGGACACGAGAGGAGAGCAGTACTTC.

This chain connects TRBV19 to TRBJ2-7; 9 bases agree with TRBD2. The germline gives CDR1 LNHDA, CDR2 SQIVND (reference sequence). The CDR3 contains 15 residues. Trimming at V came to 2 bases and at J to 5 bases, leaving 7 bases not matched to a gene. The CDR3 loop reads CASSIYSGRFDEQYF. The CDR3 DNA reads TGTGCCAGTAGTATATATAGCGGGAGATTCGACGAGCAGTACTTC.

For the CDR3, the DNA is TGTGCCAGCAGCCAACTAGGAGCGGTCCAAGAGCAGTACTTC. It specifies CASSQLGAVQEQYF. J is TRBJ2-7 and V is TRBV3-1 (or the pseudogene TRBV3-2); a possible D gene is TRBD2 (5 bases). The germline V gene encodes CDR1 LGHDT and CDR2 YNNKEL (reference sequence). Trimming took 2 bases from V and 7 from J, leaving 15 bases between them. The CDR3 runs to 14 residues.

CDR3 region: CASSDSDILNEQFF. The CDR3 DNA is TGTGCCAGCAGTGACTCGGATATCCTCAATGAGCAGTTCTTC. The chain employs TRBV6-4 and TRBJ2-1; D remains ambiguous. The CDR3 sequence is 14 residues long. CDR1 and CDR2 from the germline V gene are MRHNA and SNTAGT. V was pared by 0 bases and J by 6 bases, with 9 bases between.

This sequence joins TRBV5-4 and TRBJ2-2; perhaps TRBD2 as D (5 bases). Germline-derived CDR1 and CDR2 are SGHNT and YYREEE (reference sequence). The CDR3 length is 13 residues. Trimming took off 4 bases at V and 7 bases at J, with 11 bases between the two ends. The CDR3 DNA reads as TGTGCCAGCAGCCCCGGGGATCGCGGGGAGCTGTTTTTT. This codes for CASSPGDRGELFF.

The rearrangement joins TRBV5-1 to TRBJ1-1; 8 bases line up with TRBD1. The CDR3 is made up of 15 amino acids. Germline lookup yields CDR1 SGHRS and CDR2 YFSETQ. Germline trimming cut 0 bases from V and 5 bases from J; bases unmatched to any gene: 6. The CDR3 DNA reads TGCGCCAGCAGCTTGGTCGAACAGGGGGGGACTGAAGCTTTCTTT. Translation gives CASSLVEQGGTEAFF.

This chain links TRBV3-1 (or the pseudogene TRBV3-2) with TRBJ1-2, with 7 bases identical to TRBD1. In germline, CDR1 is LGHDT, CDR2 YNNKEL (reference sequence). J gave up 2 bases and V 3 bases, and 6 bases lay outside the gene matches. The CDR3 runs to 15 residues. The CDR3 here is CASSQWDRPNYGYTF. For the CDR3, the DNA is TGTGCCAGCAGCCAGTGGGACAGACCCAACTATGGCTACACCTTC.

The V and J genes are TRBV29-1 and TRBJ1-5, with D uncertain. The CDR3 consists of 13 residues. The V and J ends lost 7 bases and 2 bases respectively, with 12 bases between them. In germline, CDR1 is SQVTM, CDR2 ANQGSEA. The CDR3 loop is CSGLGGGNQPQHF. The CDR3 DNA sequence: TGCAGCGGGCTGGGCGGAGGCAATCAGCCCCAGCATTTT.

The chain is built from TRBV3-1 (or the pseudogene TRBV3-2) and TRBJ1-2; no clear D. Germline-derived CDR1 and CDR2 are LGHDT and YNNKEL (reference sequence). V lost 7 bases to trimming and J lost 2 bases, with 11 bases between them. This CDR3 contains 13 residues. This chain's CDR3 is CASKVFGNYGYTF. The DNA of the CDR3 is TGTGCCAGCAAGGTTTTCGGAAACTATGGCTACACCTTC.

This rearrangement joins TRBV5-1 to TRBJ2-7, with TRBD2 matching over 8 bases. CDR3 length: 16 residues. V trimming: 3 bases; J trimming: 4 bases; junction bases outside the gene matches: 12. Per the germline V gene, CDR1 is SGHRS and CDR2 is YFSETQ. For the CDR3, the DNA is TGCGCCAGCAGCTGGGTCGGCGGGGGGCCAAAATACGAGCAGTACTTC. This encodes CASSWVGGGPKYEQYF.

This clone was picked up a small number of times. Here the CDR3 reads CASSVPGWREAFF. The CDR3 DNA follows: TGTGCCAGCAGCGTACCAGGGTGGCGGGAAGCTTTCTTT. The V and J genes are TRBV7-2 and TRBJ1-1, with D maybe TRBD1 (5 bases). The CDR3 spans 13 residues. The germline gives CDR1 SGHTA, CDR2 FQGNSA. V lost 5 bases and J 8 bases, leaving 15 bases between the germline ends.

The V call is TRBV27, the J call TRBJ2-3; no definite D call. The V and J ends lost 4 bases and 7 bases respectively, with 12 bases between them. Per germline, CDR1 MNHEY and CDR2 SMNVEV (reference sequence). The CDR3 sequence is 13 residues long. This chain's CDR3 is CASSSPASNTQYF. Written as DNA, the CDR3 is TGTGCCAGCAGTTCTCCGGCTTCCAATACGCAGTATTTT.

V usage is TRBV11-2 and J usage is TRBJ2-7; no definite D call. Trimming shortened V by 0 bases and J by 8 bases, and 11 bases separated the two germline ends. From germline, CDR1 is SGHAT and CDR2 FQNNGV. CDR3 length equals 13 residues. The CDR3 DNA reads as TGTGCCAGCAGCTTAGATACAAGTGCTCAGCAGTACTTC. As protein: CASSLDTSAQQYF.

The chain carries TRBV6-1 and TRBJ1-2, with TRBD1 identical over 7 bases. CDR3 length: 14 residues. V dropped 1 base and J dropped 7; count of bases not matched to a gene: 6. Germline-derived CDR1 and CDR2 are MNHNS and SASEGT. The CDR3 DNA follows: TGTGCCAGCAGTGAAGAGACAGGGACAGTTGGCTACACCTTC. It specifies CASSEETGTVGYTF.